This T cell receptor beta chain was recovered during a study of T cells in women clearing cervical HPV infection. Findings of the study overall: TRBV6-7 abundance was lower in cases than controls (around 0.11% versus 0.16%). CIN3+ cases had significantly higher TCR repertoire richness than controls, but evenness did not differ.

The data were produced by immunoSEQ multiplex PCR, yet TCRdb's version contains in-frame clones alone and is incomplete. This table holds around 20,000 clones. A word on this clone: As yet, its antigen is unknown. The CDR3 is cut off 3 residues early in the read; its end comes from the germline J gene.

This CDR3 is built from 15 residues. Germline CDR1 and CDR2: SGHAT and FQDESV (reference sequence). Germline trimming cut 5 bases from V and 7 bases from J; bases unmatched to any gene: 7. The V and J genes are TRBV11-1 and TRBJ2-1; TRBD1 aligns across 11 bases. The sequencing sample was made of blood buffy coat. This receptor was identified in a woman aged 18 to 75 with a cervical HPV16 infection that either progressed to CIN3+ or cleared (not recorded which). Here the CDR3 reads CASSPWTGGGNEQFF. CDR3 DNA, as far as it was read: TGTGCCAGCAGCCCGTGGACAGGGGGCGGGAATGAG. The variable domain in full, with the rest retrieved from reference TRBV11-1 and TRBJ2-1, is EAEVAQSPRYKITEKSQAVAFWCDPISGHATLYWYRQILGQGPELLVQFQDESVVDDSQLPKDRFSAERLKGVDSTLKIQPAELGDSAMYLCASSPWTGGGNEQFFGPGTRLTVL.